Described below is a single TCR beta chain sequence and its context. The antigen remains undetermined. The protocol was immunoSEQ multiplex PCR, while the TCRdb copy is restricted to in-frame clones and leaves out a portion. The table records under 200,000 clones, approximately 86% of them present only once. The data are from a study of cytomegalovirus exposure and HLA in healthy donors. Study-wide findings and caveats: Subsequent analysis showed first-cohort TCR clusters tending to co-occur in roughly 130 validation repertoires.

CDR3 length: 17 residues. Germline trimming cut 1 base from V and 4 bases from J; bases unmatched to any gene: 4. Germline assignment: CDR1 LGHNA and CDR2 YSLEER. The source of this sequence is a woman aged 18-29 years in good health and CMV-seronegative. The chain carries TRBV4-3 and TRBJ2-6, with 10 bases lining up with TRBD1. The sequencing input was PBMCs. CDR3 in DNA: TGCGCCAGCAGCCAAGGTGGACAGGGGGTCGGGGCCAACGTCCTGACTTTC. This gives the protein CASSQGGQGVGANVLTF.